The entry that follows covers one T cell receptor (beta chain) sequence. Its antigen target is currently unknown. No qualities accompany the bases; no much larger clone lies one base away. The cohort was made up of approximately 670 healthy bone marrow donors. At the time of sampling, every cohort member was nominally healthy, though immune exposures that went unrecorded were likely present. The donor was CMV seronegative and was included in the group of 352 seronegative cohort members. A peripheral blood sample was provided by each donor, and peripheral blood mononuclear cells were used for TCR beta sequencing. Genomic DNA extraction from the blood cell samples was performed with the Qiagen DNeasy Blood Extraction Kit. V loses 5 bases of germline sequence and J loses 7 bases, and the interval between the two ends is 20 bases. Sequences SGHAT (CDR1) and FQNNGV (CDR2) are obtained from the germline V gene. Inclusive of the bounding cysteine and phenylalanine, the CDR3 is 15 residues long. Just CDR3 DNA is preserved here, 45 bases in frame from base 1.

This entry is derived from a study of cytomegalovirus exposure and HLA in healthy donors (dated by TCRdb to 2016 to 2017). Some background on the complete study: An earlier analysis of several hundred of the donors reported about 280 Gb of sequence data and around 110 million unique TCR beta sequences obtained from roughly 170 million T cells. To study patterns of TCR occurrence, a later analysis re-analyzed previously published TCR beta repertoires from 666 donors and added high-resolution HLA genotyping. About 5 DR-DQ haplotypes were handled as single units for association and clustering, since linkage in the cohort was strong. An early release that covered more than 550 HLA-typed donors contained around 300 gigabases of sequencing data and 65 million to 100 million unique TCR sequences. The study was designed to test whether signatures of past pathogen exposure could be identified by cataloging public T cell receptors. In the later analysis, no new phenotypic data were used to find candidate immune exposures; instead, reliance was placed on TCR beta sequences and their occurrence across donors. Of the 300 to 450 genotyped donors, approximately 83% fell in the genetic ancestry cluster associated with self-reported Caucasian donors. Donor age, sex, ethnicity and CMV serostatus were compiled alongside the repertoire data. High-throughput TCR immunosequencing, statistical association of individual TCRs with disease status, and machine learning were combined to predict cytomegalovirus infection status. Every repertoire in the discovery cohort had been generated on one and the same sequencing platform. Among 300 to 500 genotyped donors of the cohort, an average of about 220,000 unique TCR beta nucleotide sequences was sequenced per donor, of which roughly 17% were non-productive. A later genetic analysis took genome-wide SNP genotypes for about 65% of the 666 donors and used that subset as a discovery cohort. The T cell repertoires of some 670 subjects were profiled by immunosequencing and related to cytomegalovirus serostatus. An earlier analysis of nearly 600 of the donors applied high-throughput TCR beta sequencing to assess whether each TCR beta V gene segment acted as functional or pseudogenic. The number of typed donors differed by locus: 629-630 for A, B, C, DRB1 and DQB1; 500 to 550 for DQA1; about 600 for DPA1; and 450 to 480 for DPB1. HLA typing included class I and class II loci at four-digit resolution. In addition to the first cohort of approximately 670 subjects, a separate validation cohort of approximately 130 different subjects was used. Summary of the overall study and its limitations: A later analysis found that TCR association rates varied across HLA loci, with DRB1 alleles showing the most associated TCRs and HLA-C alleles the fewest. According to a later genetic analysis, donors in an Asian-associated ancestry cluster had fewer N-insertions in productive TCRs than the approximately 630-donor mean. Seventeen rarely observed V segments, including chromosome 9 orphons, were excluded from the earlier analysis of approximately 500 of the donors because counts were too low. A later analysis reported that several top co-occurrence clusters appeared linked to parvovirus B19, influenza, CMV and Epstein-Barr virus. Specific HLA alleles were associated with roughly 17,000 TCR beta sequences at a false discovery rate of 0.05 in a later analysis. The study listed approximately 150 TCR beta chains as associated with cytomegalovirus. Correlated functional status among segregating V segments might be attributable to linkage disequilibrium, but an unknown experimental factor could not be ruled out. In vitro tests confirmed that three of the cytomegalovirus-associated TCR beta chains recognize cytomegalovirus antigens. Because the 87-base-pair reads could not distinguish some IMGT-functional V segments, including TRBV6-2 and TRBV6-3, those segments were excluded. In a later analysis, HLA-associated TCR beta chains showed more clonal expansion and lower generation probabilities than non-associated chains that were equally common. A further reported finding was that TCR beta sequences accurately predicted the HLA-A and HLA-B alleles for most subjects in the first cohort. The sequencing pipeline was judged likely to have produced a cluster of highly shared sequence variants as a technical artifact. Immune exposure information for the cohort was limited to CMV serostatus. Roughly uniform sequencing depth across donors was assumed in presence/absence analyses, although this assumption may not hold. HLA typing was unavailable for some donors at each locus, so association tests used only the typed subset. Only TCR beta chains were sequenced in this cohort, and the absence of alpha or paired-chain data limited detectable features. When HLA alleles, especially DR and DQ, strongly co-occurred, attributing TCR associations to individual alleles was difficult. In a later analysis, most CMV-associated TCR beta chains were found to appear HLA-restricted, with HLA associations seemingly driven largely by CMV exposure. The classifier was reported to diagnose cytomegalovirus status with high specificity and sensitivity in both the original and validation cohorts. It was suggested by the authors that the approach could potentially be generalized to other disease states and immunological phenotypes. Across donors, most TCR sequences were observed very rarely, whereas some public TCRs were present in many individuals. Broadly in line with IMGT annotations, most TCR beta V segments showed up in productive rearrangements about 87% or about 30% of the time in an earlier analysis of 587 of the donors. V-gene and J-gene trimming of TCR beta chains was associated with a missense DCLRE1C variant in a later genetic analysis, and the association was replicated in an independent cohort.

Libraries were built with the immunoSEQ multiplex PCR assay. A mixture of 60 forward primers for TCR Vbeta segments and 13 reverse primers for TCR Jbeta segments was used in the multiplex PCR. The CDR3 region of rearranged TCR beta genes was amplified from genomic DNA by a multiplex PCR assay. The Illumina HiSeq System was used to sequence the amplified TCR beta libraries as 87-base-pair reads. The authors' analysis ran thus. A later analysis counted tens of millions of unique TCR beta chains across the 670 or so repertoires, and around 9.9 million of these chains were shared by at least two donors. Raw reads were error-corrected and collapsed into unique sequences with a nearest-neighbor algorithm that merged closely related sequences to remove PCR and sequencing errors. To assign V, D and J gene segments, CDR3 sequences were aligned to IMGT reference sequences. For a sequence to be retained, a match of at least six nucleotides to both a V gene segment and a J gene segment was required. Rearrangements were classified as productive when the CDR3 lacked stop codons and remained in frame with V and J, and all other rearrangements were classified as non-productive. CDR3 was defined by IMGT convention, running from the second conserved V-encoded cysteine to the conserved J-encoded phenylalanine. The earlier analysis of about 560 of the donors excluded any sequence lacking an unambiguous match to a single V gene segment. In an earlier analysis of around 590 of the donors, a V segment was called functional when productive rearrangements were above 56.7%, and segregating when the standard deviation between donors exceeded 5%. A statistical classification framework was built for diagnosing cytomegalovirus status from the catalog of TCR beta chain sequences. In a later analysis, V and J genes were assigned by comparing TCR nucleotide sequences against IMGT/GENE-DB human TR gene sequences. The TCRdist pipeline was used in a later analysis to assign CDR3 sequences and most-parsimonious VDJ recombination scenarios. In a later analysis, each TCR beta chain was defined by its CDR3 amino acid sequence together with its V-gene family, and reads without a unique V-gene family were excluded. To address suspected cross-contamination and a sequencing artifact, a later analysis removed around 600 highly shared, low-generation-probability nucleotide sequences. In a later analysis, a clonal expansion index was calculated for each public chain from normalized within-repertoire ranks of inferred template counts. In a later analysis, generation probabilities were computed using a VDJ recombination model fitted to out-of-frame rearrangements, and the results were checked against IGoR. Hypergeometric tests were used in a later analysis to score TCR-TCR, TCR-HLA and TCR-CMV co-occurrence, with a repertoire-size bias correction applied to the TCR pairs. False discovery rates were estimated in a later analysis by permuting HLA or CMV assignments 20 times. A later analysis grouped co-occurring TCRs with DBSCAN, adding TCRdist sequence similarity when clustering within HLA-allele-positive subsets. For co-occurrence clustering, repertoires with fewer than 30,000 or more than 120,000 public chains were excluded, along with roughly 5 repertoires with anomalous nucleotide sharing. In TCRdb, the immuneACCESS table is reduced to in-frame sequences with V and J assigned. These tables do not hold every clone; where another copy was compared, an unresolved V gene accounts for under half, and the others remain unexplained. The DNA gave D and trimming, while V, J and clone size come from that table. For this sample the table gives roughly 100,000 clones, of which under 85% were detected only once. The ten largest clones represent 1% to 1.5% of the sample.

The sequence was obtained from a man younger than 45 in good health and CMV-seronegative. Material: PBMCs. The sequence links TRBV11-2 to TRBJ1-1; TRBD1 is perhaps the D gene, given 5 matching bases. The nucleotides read TGTGCCAGCAGCGCTGCGCAGGGAAAAAAAAATGAAGCTTTCTTT. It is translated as CASSAAQGKKNEAFF. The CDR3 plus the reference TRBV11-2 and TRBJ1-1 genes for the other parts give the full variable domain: EAGVAQSPRYKIIEKRQSVAFWCNPISGHATLYWYQQILGQGPKLLIQFQNNGVVDDSQLPKDRFSAERLKGVDSTLKIQPAKLEDSAVYLCASSAAQGKKNEAFFGQGTRLTVV.